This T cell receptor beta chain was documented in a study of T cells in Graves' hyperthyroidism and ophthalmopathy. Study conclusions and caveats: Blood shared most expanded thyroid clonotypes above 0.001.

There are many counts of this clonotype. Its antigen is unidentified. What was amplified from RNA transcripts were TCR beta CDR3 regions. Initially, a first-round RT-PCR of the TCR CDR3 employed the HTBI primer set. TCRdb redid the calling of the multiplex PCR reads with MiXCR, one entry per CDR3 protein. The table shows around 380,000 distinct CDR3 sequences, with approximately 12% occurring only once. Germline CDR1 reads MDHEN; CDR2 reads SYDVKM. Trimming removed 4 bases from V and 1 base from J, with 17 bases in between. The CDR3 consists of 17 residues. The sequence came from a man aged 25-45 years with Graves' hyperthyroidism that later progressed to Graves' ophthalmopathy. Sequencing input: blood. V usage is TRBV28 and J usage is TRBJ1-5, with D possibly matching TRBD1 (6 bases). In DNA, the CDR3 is TGTGCCAGCAGTTCTTTAGCAGGGGCCTGGAGCAATCAGCCCCAGCATTTT. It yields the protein CASSSLAGAWSNQPQHF.